This T cell receptor beta chain was sequenced during a study of response to subunit inactivated influenza vaccine. Study-wide results and limits: The authors put forward the suggestion that each seasonal influenza vaccination may bring in only a limited number of new T cells.

In its sample, this clonotype was seen a few times. What it binds is not known. The length of the CDR3 is 16 residues. The V and J ends lost 5 bases and 6 bases, in that order; junction bases with no gene match: 11. CDR1 and CDR2 (germline): SGHDT, YYEEEE. TCRdb re-analysed the RT-PCR reads in MiXCR, keeping a single row per CDR3 protein. Counted here are 290,000 or so distinct CDR3 sequences, 20% to 25% occurring once; the ten biggest clones make up over 9%. This chain connects TRBV5-6 to TRBJ2-2; 9 nucleotides agree with TRBD1. The clonotype was recovered from a man in his fifties or sixties who received an inactivated influenza vaccine. The specimen comprised PBMCs from blood, sampled around 22 months after vaccination. CDR3 DNA: TGTGCCAGCAGTTATGGGACAGGGCAACTCGCCGGGGAGCTGTTTTTT. It encodes CASSYGTGQLAGELFF.